This T cell receptor (beta chain) was documented in a study of spatial heterogeneity in lung cancer. Time point of the sample: sample taken at primary tumor resection. As regards this clonotype: Antigen unknown.

V lost 2 bases, J lost 0 bases, and 13 bases lay in between. The V gene's germline CDR1 is MNHEY and CDR2 SVGAGI. The CDR3 covers 16 residues. Study results and caveats: It was found that expanded intratumoral alpha and beta TCR counts tracked tumor mutation counts.

TCRdb used MiXCR to reprocess the 5' RACE reads, holding one entry per CDR3 protein. The table records 15,000 to 20,000 distinct CDR3 sequences, approximately 6.2% of them present only once. The receptor was isolated from a male donor with early-stage non-small cell lung cancer. Sample: lung tumor tissue, taken at surgery. The chain employs TRBV6-5 and TRBJ1-2; possible D gene TRBD1, 5 bases. The CDR3: CASSYGGGIANYGYTF. In DNA, the CDR3 is TGTGCCAGCAGTTACGGCGGGGGAATAGCTAACTATGGCTACACCTTC.